These T cell receptor beta chains were read from a single sample in a study of cytomegalovirus exposure and HLA in healthy donors. Using immunoSEQ multiplex PCR, the repertoire was profiled, and TCRdb retains in-frame clones only, with some absent. This sample has 110,000 to 150,000 clones, with more than 65% found just once. Sequencing was performed on PBMCs. Receptor source: a woman aged 25-40 years in good health and CMV-seronegative. CDR3s include the opening cysteine and the closing phenylalanine or tryptophan. A D gene is named only where the DNA matches it firmly. A clone size is listed for some rows: how often the clone was seen (once, few, many), or a class if it is expanded.

V	J	D	size	CDR3	DNA
TRBV5-1	TRBJ2-2	.	.	CASSLARQGELFF	TGCGCCAGCAGCTTGGCTCGACAGGGGGAGCTGTTTTTT
TRBV5-4	TRBJ2-5	.	few	CASSRGGARQGLETQYF	TGTGCCAGCAGCCGGGGGGGGGCCAGACAGGGATTGGAGACCCAGTACTTC
TRBV7-3	TRBJ1-2	TRBD1	.	CASSPGQGFYGYTF	TGTGCCAGCAGCCCTGGACAGGGCTTCTATGGCTACACCTTC
TRBV27	TRBJ1-5	TRBD1	.	CASSFTGTGGPYSNQPQHF	TGTGCCAGCAGTTTTACCGGGACAGGGGGCCCTTATAGCAATCAGCCCCAGCATTTT
TRBV19	TRBJ2-6	.	few	CASSIRGSGANVLTF	TGTGCCAGTAGTATTAGGGGATCTGGGGCCAACGTCCTGACTTTC
TRBV6-6	TRBJ1-1	.	few	CASSYSSVTTEAFF	TGTGCCAGCAGTTACTCCTCGGTGACTACTGAAGCTTTCTTT
TRBV5-1	TRBJ2-3	TRBD1	.	CASSLVRGKSDTQYF	TGCGCCAGCAGCTTGGTCAGGGGGAAATCGGATACGCAGTATTTT
TRBV7-2	TRBJ1-5	.	.	CASSTAGDSGQPQHF	TGTGCCAGCAGCACTGCCGGCGATAGCGGTCAGCCCCAGCATTTT
TRBV5-6	TRBJ2-1	.	.	CASSLAGRYNEQFF	TGTGCCAGCAGCTTGGCGGGAAGGTACAATGAGCAGTTCTTC
TRBV5-4	TRBJ2-1	TRBD2	few	CASSPYLGLAEGYNEQFF	TGTGCCAGCAGCCCATACTTAGGACTAGCGGAGGGCTACAATGAGCAGTTCTTC
TRBV6-5	TRBJ1-2	TRBD1	.	CASSKHTGEGYTF	TGTGCCAGCAGTAAGCACACAGGGGAAGGCTACACCTTC
TRBV6-6	TRBJ2-1	TRBD2	once	CASSWGAGGPIDEQFF	TGTGCCAGCAGTTGGGGAGCGGGAGGGCCTATCGATGAGCAGTTCTTC
TRBV15	TRBJ1-6	.	.	CATSSRHSPIYNSPLHF	TGTGCCACCAGCAGTCGGCACAGTCCCATCTATAATTCACCCCTCCACTTT
TRBV6-5	TRBJ2-7	.	.	CASMQGNEQYF	TGTGCCAGCATGCAGGGAAACGAGCAGTACTTC
TRBV5-6	TRBJ2-1	.	few	CASSLTSSYNEQFF	TGTGCCAGCAGCTTGACGAGCTCCTACAATGAGCAGTTCTTC
TRBV2	TRBJ2-1	TRBD2	many	CASSELSSGRIDEQFF	TGTGCCAGCAGTGAACTGTCTAGCGGGAGGATTGATGAGCAGTTCTTC
TRBV4-2	TRBJ2-7	TRBD1	.	CASSHRPGQDTYEQYF	TGTGCCAGCAGCCACAGGCCGGGACAGGACACCTACGAGCAGTACTTC
TRBV5-6	TRBJ2-2	TRBD1	.	CASSLRGRGSGELFF	TGTGCCAGCAGCCTCAGGGGGCGCGGTAGCGGGGAGCTGTTTTTT
TRBV5-6	TRBJ2-3	TRBD2	.	CASSLRTSGSSGTQYF	TGTGCCAGCAGCTTGCGGACTAGCGGGAGTAGCGGTACGCAGTATTTT
TRBV27	TRBJ2-2	TRBD2	.	CASSLGWGGAGELFF	TGTGCCAGCAGTCTCGGGTGGGGGGGGGCCGGGGAGCTGTTTTTT
TRBV30	TRBJ1-1	.	.	CAWSRGGGGKAFF	TGTGCCTGGAGTCGAGGTGGTGGGGGGAAAGCTTTCTTT
TRBV30	TRBJ2-5	.	.	CARSGQGGETQYF	TGTGCCCGTTCAGGGCAGGGGGGAGAGACCCAGTACTTC
TRBV5-1	TRBJ1-3	.	.	CASSRDSGNTIYF	TGCGCCAGCAGCCGGGACTCTGGAAACACCATATATTTT
TRBV5-1	TRBJ1-3	.	.	CASSLAGMAGNTIYF	TGCGCCAGCAGCTTGGCAGGGATGGCTGGAAACACCATATATTTT
TRBV5-3	TRBJ2-5	TRBD2	.	CARSLGTRCQETQYF	TGTGCCAGAAGCTTGGGGACTAGGTGTCAAGAGACCCAGTACTTC
TRBV25-1	TRBJ1-4	.	few	CASSELGRESEKLFF	TGTGCCAGCAGTGAATTAGGCAGGGAATCTGAAAAACTGTTTTTT
TRBV4-2	TRBJ2-5	TRBD2	.	CASKPWAGGLSETQYF	TGTGCCAGCAAGCCTTGGGCGGGGGGGCTGTCGGAGACCCAGTACTTC
TRBV29-1	TRBJ2-3	TRBD2	once	CSVDSGTSGRVRDTQYF	TGCAGCGTCGACTCGGGGACTAGCGGGAGGGTCAGAGATACGCAGTATTTT
TRBV4-1	TRBJ2-7	TRBD2	.	CASSQVDSRLVSGSLWEQYF	TGCGCCAGCAGCCAAGTAGACTCGCGATTAGTGAGCGGGAGTTTGTGGGAGCAGTACTTC
TRBV7-8	TRBJ2-1	.	.	CASSLDGRKSYNEQFF	TGTGCCAGCAGCTTAGACGGGAGAAAATCCTACAATGAGCAGTTCTTC
TRBV19	TRBJ1-2	TRBD1	.	CASKGDRPVTGYTF	TGTGCCAGTAAGGGGGACAGGCCGGTAACAGGCTACACCTTC
TRBV29-1	TRBJ2-1	TRBD1	.	CSALGTGGRGYNEQFF	TGCAGCGCCCTAGGGACAGGGGGAAGGGGCTACAATGAGCAGTTCTTC
TRBV7-9	TRBJ1-3	TRBD1	.	CASSYRDRAGNTIYF	TGTGCCAGCAGCTACCGGGACAGGGCTGGAAACACCATATATTTT
TRBV28	TRBJ1-6	.	.	CASIQGLYNSPLHF	TGTGCCAGCATACAGGGCCTCTATAATTCACCCCTCCACTTT
TRBV7-9	TRBJ2-5	.	.	CATQASALPGETQYF	TGTGCCACCCAAGCATCGGCTCTGCCCGGGGAGACCCAGTACTTC
TRBV18	TRBJ1-5	.	.	CASYRGGRGNQPQHF	TGTGCCAGCTACCGGGGGGGAAGAGGCAATCAGCCCCAGCATTTT
TRBV28	TRBJ1-5	.	.	CASSLWAGFGGNQPQHF	TGTGCCAGCAGTTTATGGGCAGGGTTTGGCGGCAATCAGCCCCAGCATTTT
TRBV6-6	TRBJ1-5	.	few	CASSYRGLGNQPQHF	TGTGCCAGCAGTTACAGGGGTTTGGGCAATCAGCCCCAGCATTTT
TRBV10-3	TRBJ2-7	.	.	CAISESPGFGEQYF	TGTGCCATCAGTGAGTCGCCAGGGTTTGGCGAGCAGTACTTC
TRBV4-2	TRBJ1-3	.	few	CASSRGEELEGNTIYF	TGTGCCAGCAGCCGGGGGGAGGAACTGGAGGGAAACACCATATATTTT
TRBV5-4	TRBJ1-6	.	few	CASSLGGPGDNSPLHF	TGTGCCAGCAGCTTGGGGGGGCCTGGCGATAATTCACCCCTCCACTTT
TRBV10-3	TRBJ2-1	.	.	CAITTAGDEQFF	TGTGCCATCACAACGGCAGGCGATGAGCAGTTCTTC
TRBV6-6	TRBJ1-2	TRBD1	.	CASSSITDRAGGYTF	TGTGCCAGCAGTTCTATCACGGACAGGGCAGGGGGCTACACCTTC
TRBV27	TRBJ2-5	.	few	CASSPSGGIRETQYF	TGTGCCAGCAGTCCATCAGGGGGGATCCGAGAGACCCAGTACTTC
TRBV2	TRBJ1-1	.	.	CASIEIMNTEAFF	TGTGCCAGCATTGAAATAATGAACACTGAAGCTTTCTTT
TRBV27	TRBJ1-2	.	.	CASTMEGRHLANYGYTF	TGTGCCAGCACCATGGAGGGGAGGCACCTAGCTAACTATGGCTACACCTTC
TRBV28	TRBJ1-1	TRBD1	.	CASSPTGRTEAFF	TGTGCCAGCAGTCCGACAGGGCGGACTGAAGCTTTCTTT